This T cell receptor (beta chain) was recovered during a study of shared clonotypes between healthy human individuals. Germline CDR1 GTSNPN, CDR2 SVGIG (reference sequence). J gave up 4 bases and V 6 bases, and 15 bases lay outside the gene matches. The CDR3 sequence is 16 residues long. Assay used: immunoSEQ multiplex PCR; TCRdb lists only in-frame clones, some missing. Of around 370,000 clones in the sample, around 96% were seen once. Material: memory CD8+ T cells sorted from blood. Subset of the sample: CD45RO+ cells pooled with CCR7-negative TemRA cells. This receptor was taken from a man between 25 and 39 years old in good health. The chain uses TRBV30 and TRBJ1-5; 7 nucleotides align to TRBD1. This chain's CDR3 is CACQPRAGGLNQPQHF. CDR3 DNA: TGTGCCTGCCAACCACGGGCAGGGGGTTTGAATCAGCCCCAGCATTTT. Complete variable domain (other parts from reference TRBV30 and TRBJ1-5): SQTIHQWPATLVQPVGSPLSLECTVEGTSNPNLYWYRQAAGRGLQLLFYSVGIGQISSEVPQNLSASRPQDRQFILSSKKLLLSDSGFYLCACQPRAGGLNQPQHFGDGTRLSIL.